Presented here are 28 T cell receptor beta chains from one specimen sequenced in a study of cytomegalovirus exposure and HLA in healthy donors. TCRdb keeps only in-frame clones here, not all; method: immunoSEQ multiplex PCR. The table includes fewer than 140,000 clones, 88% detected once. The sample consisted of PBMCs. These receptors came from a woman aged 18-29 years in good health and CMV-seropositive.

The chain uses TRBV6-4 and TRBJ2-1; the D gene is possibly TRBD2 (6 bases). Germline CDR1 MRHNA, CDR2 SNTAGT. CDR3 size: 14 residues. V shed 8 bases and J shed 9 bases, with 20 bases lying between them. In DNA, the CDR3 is TGTGCCAGCCGAGAAGAAACTAGCTTCACTGAGCAGTTCTTC. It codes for CASREETSFTEQFF.

The CDR3: CASNPRQAVKTSTDTQYF. CDR3 coding DNA: TGTGCCAGCAACCCTCGCCAGGCAGTTAAAACTAGCACAGATACGCAGTATTTT. The gene calls are TRBV28 and TRBJ2-3; D is unclear. Germline values: CDR1 MDHEN, CDR2 SYDVKM. V gave up 7 bases and J gave up 0 bases, with 23 bases separating them. There are 18 residues in the CDR3. The full variable domain, in which reference TRBV28 and TRBJ2-3 provide the parts outside the CDR3, is DVKVTQSSRYLVKRTGEKVFLECVQDMDHENMFWYRQDPGLGLRLIYFSYDVKMKEKGDIPEGYSVSREKKERFSLILESASTNQTSMYLCASNPRQAVKTSTDTQYFGPGTRLTVL.

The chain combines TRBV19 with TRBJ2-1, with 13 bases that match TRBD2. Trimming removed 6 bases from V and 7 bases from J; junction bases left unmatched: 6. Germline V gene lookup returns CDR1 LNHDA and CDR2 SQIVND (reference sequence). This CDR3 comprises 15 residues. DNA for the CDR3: TGTGCCAGTAGCCGTGGGACTAGCGGGGTGAATGAGCAGTTCTTC. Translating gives CASSRGTSGVNEQFF.

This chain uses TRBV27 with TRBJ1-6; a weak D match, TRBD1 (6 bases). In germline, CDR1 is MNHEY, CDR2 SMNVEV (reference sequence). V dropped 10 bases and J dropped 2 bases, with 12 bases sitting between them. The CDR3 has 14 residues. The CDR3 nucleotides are TGTGCCACCCAGGGGAGCCCCTATAATTCACCCCTCCACTTT. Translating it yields CATQGSPYNSPLHF.

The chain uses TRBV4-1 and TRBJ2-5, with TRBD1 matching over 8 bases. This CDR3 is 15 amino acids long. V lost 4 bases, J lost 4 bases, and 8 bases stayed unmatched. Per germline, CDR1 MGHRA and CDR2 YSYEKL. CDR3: CASSRIPGGAETQYF. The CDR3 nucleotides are TGCGCCAGCAGCCGAATTCCAGGGGGCGCAGAGACCCAGTACTTC.

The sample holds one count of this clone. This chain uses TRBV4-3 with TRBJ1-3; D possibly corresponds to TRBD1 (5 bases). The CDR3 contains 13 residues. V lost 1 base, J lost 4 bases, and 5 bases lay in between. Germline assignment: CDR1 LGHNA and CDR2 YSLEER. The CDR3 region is CASSQGQGNTIYF. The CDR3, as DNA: TGCGCCAGCAGCCAAGGACAGGGAAACACCATATATTTT.

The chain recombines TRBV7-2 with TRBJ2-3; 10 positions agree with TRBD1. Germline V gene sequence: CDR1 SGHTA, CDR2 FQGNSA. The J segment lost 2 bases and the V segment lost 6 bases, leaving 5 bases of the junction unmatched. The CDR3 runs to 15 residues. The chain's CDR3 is CASRRDRGFTDTQYF. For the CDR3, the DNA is TGTGCCAGCAGGCGGGACAGGGGATTCACAGATACGCAGTATTTT.

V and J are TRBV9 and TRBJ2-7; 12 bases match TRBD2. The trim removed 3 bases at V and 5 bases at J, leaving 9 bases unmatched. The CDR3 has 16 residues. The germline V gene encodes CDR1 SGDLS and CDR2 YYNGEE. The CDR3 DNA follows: TGTGCCAGCAGCGCCCGAGGACTAGCGGGGCTCGACGAGCAGTACTTC. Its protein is CASSARGLAGLDEQYF.

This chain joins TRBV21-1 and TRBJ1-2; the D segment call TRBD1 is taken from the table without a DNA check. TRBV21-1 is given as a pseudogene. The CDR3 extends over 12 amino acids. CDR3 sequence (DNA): TGTGCCAGCCTCGGACAGGTTAGAGGCTACACCTTC. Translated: CASLGQVRGYTF.

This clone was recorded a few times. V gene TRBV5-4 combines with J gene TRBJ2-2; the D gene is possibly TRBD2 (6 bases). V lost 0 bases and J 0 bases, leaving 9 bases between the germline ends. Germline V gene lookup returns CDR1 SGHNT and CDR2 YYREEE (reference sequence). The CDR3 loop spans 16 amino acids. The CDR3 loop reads CASSLAAGTNTGELFF. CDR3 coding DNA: TGTGCCAGCAGCTTGGCAGCGGGCACGAACACCGGGGAGCTGTTTTTT. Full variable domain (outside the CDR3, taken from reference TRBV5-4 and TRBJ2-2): ETGVTQSPTHLIKTRGQQVTLRCSSQSGHNTVSWYQQALGQGPQFIFQYYREEENGRGNFPPRFSGLQFPNYSSELNVNALELDDSALYLCASSLAAGTNTGELFFGEGSRLTVL.

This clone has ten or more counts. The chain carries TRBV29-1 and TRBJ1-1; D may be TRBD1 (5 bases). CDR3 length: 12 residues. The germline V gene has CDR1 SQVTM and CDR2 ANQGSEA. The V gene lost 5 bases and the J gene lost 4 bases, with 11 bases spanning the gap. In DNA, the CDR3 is TGCAGCGTTCAGGGTGATGGCACTGAAGCTTTCTTT. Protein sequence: CSVQGDGTEAFF.

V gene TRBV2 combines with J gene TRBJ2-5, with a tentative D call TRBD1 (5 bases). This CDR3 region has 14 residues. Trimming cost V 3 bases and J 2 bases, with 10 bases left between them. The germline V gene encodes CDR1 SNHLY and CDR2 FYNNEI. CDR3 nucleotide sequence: TGTGCCAGCAGTGATACAAGGGGACAAGAGACCCAGTACTTC. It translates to CASSDTRGQETQYF.

CDR3 sequence (DNA): TGTGCCAGTTCGTGGCCCCAACAGCCCCAGCATTTT. Its translation: CASSWPQQPQHF. V gene TRBV19 combines with J gene TRBJ1-5; D remains unclear. CDR1 is LNHDA, CDR2 SQIVND, per germline (reference sequence). The V gene lost 8 bases and the J gene lost 7 bases, with 12 bases spanning the gap. The CDR3 loop spans 12 amino acids.

Here the CDR3 DNA reads TGTGCCAGCAGTATAGCGGGGGGGATAGATACGCAGTATTTT. Residues: CASSIAGGIDTQYF. V gene TRBV28 combines with J gene TRBJ2-3; TRBD2 aligns across 11 bases. This CDR3 is built from 14 residues. The germline V gene has CDR1 MDHEN and CDR2 SYDVKM. V lost 5 bases and J lost 5; bases outside the gene matches: 3.

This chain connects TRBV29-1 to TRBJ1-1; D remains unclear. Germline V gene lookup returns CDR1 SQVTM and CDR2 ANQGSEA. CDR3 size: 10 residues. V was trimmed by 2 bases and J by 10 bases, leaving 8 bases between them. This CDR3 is CSVEHSIAFF. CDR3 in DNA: TGCAGCGTTGAACACAGTATAGCTTTCTTT. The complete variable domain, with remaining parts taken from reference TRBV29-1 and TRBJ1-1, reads SAVISQKPSRDICQRGTSLTIQCQVDSQVTMMFWYRQQPGQSLTLIATANQGSEATYESGFVIDKFPISRPNLTFSTLTVSNMSPEDSSIYLCSVEHSIAFFGQGTRLTVV.

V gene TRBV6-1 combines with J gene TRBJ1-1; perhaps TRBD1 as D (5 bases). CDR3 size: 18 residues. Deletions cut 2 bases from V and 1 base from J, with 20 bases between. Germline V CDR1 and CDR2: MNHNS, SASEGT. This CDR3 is CASSELTRAVSENTEAFF. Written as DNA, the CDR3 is TGTGCCAGCAGTGAACTTACCAGGGCGGTGTCGGAGAACACTGAAGCTTTCTTT.

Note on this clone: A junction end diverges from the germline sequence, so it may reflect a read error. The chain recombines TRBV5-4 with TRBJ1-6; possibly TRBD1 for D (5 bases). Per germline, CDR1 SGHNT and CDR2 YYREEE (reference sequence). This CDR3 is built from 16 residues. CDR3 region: CASNLGGVSYNSPLHF. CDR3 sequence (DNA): TGTGCCAGCAACTTGGGGGGGGTTTCGTATAATTCACCCCTCCACTTT. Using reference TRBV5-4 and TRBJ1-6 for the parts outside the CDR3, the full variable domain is ETGVTQSPTHLIKTRGQQVTLRCSSQSGHNTVSWYQQALGQGPQFIFQYYREEENGRGNFPPRFSGLQFPNYSSELNVNALELDDSALYLCASNLGGVSYNSPLHFGNGTRLTVT.

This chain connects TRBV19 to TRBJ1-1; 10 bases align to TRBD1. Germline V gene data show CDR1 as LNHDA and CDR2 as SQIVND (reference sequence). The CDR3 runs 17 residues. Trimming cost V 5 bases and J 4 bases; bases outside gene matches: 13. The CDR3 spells CASSPRDRGAVSTEAFF. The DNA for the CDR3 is TGTGCCAGTAGTCCCCGGGACAGGGGCGCGGTGAGCACTGAAGCTTTCTTT.

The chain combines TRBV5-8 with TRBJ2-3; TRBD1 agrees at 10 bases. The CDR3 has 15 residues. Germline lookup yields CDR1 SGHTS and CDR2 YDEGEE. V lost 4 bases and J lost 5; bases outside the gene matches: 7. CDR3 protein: CASSPTGGMVDTQYF. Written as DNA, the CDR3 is TGTGCCAGCAGCCCGACAGGGGGCATGGTAGATACGCAGTATTTT.

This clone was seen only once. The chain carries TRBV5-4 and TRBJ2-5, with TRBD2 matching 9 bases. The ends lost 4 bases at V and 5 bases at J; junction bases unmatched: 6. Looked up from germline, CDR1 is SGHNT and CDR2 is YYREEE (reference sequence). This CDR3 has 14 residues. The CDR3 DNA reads TGTGCCAGCAGCGGCGGGGGGGCCGGGGAGACCCAGTACTTC. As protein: CASSGGGAGETQYF.

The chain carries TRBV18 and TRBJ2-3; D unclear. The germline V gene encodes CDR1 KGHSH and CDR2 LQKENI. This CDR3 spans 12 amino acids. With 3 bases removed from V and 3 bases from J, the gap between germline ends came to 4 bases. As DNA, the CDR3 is TGTGCCAGCTCACCCAGGACAGATACGCAGTATTTT. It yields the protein CASSPRTDTQYF.

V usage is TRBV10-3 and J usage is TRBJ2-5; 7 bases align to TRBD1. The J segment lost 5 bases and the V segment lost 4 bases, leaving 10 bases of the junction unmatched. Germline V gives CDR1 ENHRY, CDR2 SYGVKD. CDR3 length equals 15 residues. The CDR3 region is CAISGAAQGWETQYF. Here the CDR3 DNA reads TGTGCCATCAGTGGGGCGGCACAGGGGTGGGAGACCCAGTACTTC.

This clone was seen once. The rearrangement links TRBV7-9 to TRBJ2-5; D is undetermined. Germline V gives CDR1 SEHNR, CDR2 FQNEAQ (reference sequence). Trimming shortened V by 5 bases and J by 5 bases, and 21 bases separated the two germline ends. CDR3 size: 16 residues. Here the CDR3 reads CASSLTSRASWETQYF. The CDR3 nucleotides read TGTGCCAGCAGCCTGACGTCTAGAGCCTCGTGGGAGACCCAGTACTTC.

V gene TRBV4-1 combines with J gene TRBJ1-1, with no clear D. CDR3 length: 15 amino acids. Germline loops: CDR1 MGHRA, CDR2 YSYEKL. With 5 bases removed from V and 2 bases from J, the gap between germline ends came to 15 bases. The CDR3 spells CASSSHVTVNTEAFF. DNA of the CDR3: TGCGCCAGCAGCTCTCATGTAACAGTTAACACTGAAGCTTTCTTT.

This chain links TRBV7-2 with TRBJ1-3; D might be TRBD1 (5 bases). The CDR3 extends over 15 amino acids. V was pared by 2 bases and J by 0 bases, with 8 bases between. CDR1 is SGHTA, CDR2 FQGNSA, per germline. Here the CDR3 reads CASSLTGPSGNTIYF. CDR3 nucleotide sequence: TGTGCCAGCAGCTTAACAGGCCCCTCTGGAAACACCATATATTTT.

The CDR3, as DNA: TGTGCCAGCAGCACTCCTGGGGGCAGGGTGACTGAAGCTTTCTTT. Protein product: CASSTPGGRVTEAFF. The chain couples TRBV5-8 to TRBJ1-1, with a tentative D call TRBD1 (6 bases). The germline V and J ends were trimmed by 4 bases and 5 bases, with 18 bases remaining between them. Looked up from germline, CDR1 is SGHTS and CDR2 is YDEGEE. This CDR3 has 15 amino acids.

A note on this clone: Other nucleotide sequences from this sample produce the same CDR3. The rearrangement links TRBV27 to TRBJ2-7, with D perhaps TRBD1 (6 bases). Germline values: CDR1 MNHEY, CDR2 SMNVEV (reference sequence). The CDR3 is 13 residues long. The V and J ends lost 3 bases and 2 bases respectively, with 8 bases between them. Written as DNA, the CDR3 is TGTGCCAGCAGTTTGGGACAAACCTACGAGCAGTACTTC. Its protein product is CASSLGQTYEQYF.

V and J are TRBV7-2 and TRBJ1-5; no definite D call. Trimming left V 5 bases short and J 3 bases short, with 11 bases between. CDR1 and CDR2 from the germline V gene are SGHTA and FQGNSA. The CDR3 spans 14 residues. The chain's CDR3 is CASSQAGINQPQHF. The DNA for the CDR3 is TGTGCCAGCAGCCAAGCGGGAATCAATCAGCCCCAGCATTTT.